This TCR beta chain was observed in a study of cytomegalovirus exposure and HLA in healthy donors. Across the whole study: A previous analysis identified approximately 110 million unique TCR beta sequences derived from 180 million or so T cells. General observations from the study: Previously analyzed data showed that most TCR beta V segments were productive at a frequency of about 87% or about 30%. Accurate HLA-A and HLA-B prediction from TCR beta sequences was reported for most subjects.

Turning to this clone: What it recognizes is unknown.

Germline assignment: CDR1 GTSNPN and CDR2 SVGIG (reference sequence). Trimming cost V 0 bases and J 7 bases; bases outside gene matches: 8. CDR3 length equals 15 residues. PCR amplification relied on 60 Vbeta primers (plus 13 Jbeta primers). Sequenced by immunoSEQ multiplex PCR; TCRdb stores in-frame clones only, minus some. The specimen's table records 70,000 to 80,000 clones. Material: PBMCs. The V call is TRBV30, the J call TRBJ1-4; 7 bases are shared with TRBD1. This clonotype originated in a man between 35 and 55 years old in good health and CMV-seronegative. As DNA, the CDR3 is TGTGCCTGGAGTGTGAGCAGGGGGGTCGGTGAAAAACTGTTTTTT. Amino acid sequence: CAWSVSRGVGEKLFF.